This TCR beta chain originates from a study of blood T cells in healthy people across ages. The germline V gene has CDR1 SGHRS and CDR2 YFSETQ. The V gene lost 2 bases and the J gene lost 0 bases, with 11 bases spanning the gap. CDR3 length: 15 residues. Sample-barcoded 5' priming and a J-beta primer mix drove a second PCR of 7 to 11 cycles. TCRdb re-called the 5' RACE reads with MiXCR, one entry per CDR3 protein. Seen here are 1.4 million to 1.5 million distinct CDR3 sequences, roughly 45% observed once, and the top ten hold roughly 7.7%. V is TRBV5-1 and J is TRBJ1-1; D unclear. The sequenced sample was blood. The source is a woman younger than 35 in good health. The chain's CDR3 is CASSLVTNLNTEAFF. The DNA for the CDR3 is TGCGCCAGCAGCTTAGTAACCAACCTGAACACTGAAGCTTTCTTT.